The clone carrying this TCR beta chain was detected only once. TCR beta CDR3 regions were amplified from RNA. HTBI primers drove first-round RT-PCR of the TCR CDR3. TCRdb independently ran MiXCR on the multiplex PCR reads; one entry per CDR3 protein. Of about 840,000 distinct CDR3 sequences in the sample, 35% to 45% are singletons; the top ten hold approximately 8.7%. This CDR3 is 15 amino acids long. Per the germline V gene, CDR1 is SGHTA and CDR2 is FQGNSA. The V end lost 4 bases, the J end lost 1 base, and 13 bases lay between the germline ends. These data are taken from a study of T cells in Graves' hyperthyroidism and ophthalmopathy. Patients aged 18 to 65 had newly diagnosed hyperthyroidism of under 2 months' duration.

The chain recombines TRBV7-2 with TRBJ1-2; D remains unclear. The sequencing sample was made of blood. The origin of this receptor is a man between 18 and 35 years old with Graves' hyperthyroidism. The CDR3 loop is CASSSTATDNYGYTF. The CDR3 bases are TGTGCCAGCAGCTCAACAGCAACTGATAACTATGGCTACACCTTC. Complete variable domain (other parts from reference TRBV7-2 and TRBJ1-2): GAGVSQSPSNKVTEKGKDVELRCDPISGHTALYWYRQSLGQGLEFLIYFQGNSAPDKSGLPSDRFSAERTGGSVSTLTIQRTQQEDSAVYLCASSSTATDNYGYTFGSGTRLTVV.